One sample yielded the 29 T cell receptor beta chains listed below, sequenced in a study of cytomegalovirus exposure and HLA in healthy donors. TCRdb's table, derived via immunoSEQ multiplex PCR, lists solely in-frame clones and lacks some. Altogether about 98,000 clones are present, roughly 87% being singletons, with the ten largest covering roughly 3.8%. The sample comprised PBMCs. The receptor source for this set is a woman under 40 in good health and CMV-seronegative.

This chain uses TRBV2 with TRBJ2-7, with a possible D match to TRBD2 (5 bases). The CDR3 is 14 residues long. The ends were cut back, 2 bases at V and 0 bases at J, with 8 bases in the middle. Germline V gene data show CDR1 as SNHLY and CDR2 as FYNNEI. For the CDR3, the DNA is TGTGCCAGCAGTGAATTCACTAGCTCCTACGAGCAGTACTTC. Its translation is CASSEFTSSYEQYF.

CDR3 loop: CASSLGAIPYEQYF. The CDR3 DNA reads as TGCGCCAGCAGCTTAGGGGCCATACCCTACGAGCAGTACTTC. The rearrangement uses TRBV5-1 and TRBJ2-7, with D perhaps matching TRBD1 (5 bases). Between the trimmed V and J ends, which lost 2 bases and 2 bases, there was a span of 11 bases. This CDR3 has 14 residues. The germline V gene has CDR1 SGHRS and CDR2 YFSETQ.

The chain recombines TRBV29-1 with TRBJ1-1; no clear D. Germline values: CDR1 SQVTM, CDR2 ANQGSEA. V lost 0 bases and J 5 bases, leaving 4 bases between the germline ends. The CDR3 is made up of 11 amino acids. The CDR3 spells CSVEDLTEAFF. In DNA form, the CDR3 reads TGCAGCGTTGAAGATCTGACTGAAGCTTTCTTT. Full variable domain (remainder filled in from reference TRBV29-1 and TRBJ1-1): SAVISQKPSRDICQRGTSLTIQCQVDSQVTMMFWYRQQPGQSLTLIATANQGSEATYESGFVIDKFPISRPNLTFSTLTVSNMSPEDSSIYLCSVEDLTEAFFGQGTRLTVV.

This clone has a single count. This chain uses TRBV19 with TRBJ2-3, with 10 bases fitting TRBD1. The ends lost 6 bases at V and 6 bases at J; junction bases unmatched: 9. The CDR3 contains 15 residues. CDR1 is LNHDA, CDR2 SQIVND, per germline (reference sequence). The CDR3 loop reads CASSAGTGVRDTQYF. The CDR3 region has the DNA TGTGCCAGTAGCGCCGGGACAGGGGTACGGGATACGCAGTATTTT.

CDR3 region: CASSYRSTTGTDTQYF. The CDR3 region has the DNA TGTGCCAGCAGTTACCGATCGACGACAGGCACAGATACGCAGTATTTT. The chain has TRBV6-7 and TRBJ2-3; tentative D call: TRBD1 (5 bases). TRBV6-7 counts as an open reading frame of uncertain function. The CDR3 runs 16 residues. The V end lost 2 bases, the J end lost 1 base, and 13 bases lay between the germline ends.

This chain joins TRBV28 and TRBJ2-7, with D hard to call. V was shortened by 7 bases and J by 0 bases, with 7 bases between the two germline ends. Per germline, CDR1 MDHEN and CDR2 SYDVKM. CDR3 length: 12 residues. CDR3 bases: TGTGCCAGCATTTCGTTCTCCTACGAGCAGTACTTC. This encodes CASISFSYEQYF.

The CDR3 spells CASSMSRTNYGYTF. Here the CDR3 DNA reads TGTGCCAGTAGTATGTCCAGGACTAACTATGGCTACACCTTC. J is TRBJ1-2 and V is TRBV19; D not certain. V was clipped by 3 bases and J by 0 bases, with 8 bases between them. CDR3 size: 14 residues. Per the germline V gene, CDR1 is LNHDA and CDR2 is SQIVND (reference sequence).

The chain recombines TRBV5-5 with TRBJ1-4; unclear D gene. Germline CDR1 reads SGHKS; CDR2 reads YYEKEE (reference sequence). V dropped 6 bases and J dropped 8 bases, with 14 bases sitting between them. The CDR3 runs 13 residues. In nucleotides, the CDR3 is TGTGCCAGCAACTCCCCCCCAGGCGAAAAACTGTTTTTT. Translated, it gives CASNSPPGEKLFF.

This sequence joins TRBV7-9 and TRBJ1-3; 8 positions agree with TRBD1. The CDR3 is 13 amino acids. V lost 6 bases, J lost 2 bases, and 0 bases stayed unmatched. The germline V gene encodes CDR1 SEHNR and CDR2 FQNEAQ (reference sequence). The CDR3 sequence is CASRQGAGNTIYF. CDR3 coding DNA: TGTGCCAGCAGACAGGGGGCTGGAAACACCATATATTTT.

The chain has TRBV4-2 and TRBJ2-1; TRBD2 is a possible D gene (6 bases). The CDR3 length is 16 residues. Trimming removed 2 bases at V and 3 bases at J, with 14 bases between. The germline gives CDR1 LGHNA, CDR2 YNFKEQ. Written as DNA, the CDR3 is TGTGCCAGCAGCCAAAGTTCGGGACTGGGCTACAATGAGCAGTTCTTC. It codes for CASSQSSGLGYNEQFF.

V gene TRBV28 combines with J gene TRBJ2-2, with D unresolved. V dropped 3 bases and J dropped 7 bases, with 3 bases sitting between them. This CDR3 contains 11 residues. Germline V lookup: CDR1 MDHEN, CDR2 SYDVKM. CDR3 coding DNA: TGTGCCAGCAGTTTGCGCGGGGAGCTGTTTTTT. This encodes CASSLRGELFF.

The chain recombines TRBV27 with TRBJ1-5; 7 bases agree with TRBD1. After removal of 5 bases from V and 6 bases from J, the junction contained 10 bases not matched to a gene. This CDR3 region has 15 residues. Germline assignment: CDR1 MNHEY and CDR2 SMNVEV (reference sequence). The CDR3 region is CASSPTTGTRQPQHF. In DNA form, the CDR3 reads TGTGCCAGCAGTCCAACGACAGGGACGCGTCAGCCCCAGCATTTT.

The rearrangement links TRBV28 to TRBJ2-1; 9 nucleotides agree with TRBD2. CDR3 length: 15 amino acids. Germline CDR1 MDHEN, CDR2 SYDVKM. Trimming cost V 5 bases and J 6 bases; bases outside gene matches: 8. CDR3 region: CASSMLLAGVNEQFF. CDR3 coding DNA: TGTGCCAGCAGTATGTTGTTAGCGGGGGTCAATGAGCAGTTCTTC.

The count of this clone is one. The chain uses TRBV6-5 and TRBJ1-6; 7 bases align to TRBD1. Per the germline V gene, CDR1 is MNHEY and CDR2 is SVGAGI. There are 14 residues in the CDR3. V dropped 6 bases and J dropped 7; count of bases not matched to a gene: 6. In DNA, the CDR3 is TGTGCCAGCAGGCAGGACAGGATAAATTCACCCCTCCACTTT. This encodes CASRQDRINSPLHF.

The rearrangement links TRBV7-8 to TRBJ2-2; the D gene is possibly TRBD1 (6 bases). The CDR3 contains 16 residues. The germline CDR1 and CDR2 sequences are SGHVS and FQNEAQ. V gave up 4 bases and J gave up 7 bases, with 19 bases separating them. The CDR3 bases are TGTGCCAGCAGCTCACACCACAGGGTAGGGGACGGGGAGCTGTTTTTT. It is translated as CASSSHHRVGDGELFF.

The chain couples TRBV5-1 to TRBJ2-4; possibly TRBD2 for D (7 bases). Germline assignment: CDR1 SGHRS and CDR2 YFSETQ. This CDR3 contains 14 residues. The ends were cut back, 1 base at V and 8 bases at J, with 13 bases in the middle. The CDR3 bases are TGCGCCAGCAGCTTGTTGAGGGGGGGATACATTCAGTACTTC. Its translation: CASSLLRGGYIQYF.

The J gene is TRBJ1-4, the V gene TRBV28; 7 nucleotides line up with TRBD1. CDR1 and CDR2 (germline): MDHEN, SYDVKM. The CDR3 extends over 18 amino acids. The V and J ends lost 5 bases and 0 bases, in that order; junction bases with no gene match: 12. The CDR3 coding sequence is TGTGCCAGCAGTCCACAGGGGTTCAGAGGAACAACTAATGAAAAACTGTTTTTT. As protein: CASSPQGFRGTTNEKLFF.

This clone has only a few counts. The V call is TRBV10-2, the J call TRBJ1-5, with D uncertain. The CDR3 covers 12 residues. The germline CDR1 and CDR2 sequences are WSHSY and SAAADI. The ends were cut back, 6 bases at V and 7 bases at J, with 10 bases in the middle. The CDR3 spells CASRGGGQPQHF. Here the CDR3 DNA reads TGCGCCAGCAGGGGTGGCGGGCAGCCCCAGCATTTT.

The V gene is TRBV4-3, the J gene TRBJ2-1; TRBD1 matches 9 bases. Germline CDR1 is LGHNA and CDR2 is YSLEER. This CDR3 spans 18 amino acids. V gave up 3 bases and J gave up 5 bases; unmatched junction bases: 14. The CDR3 sequence is CASSQFSGTGSSHNEQFF. The CDR3 bases are TGCGCCAGCAGCCAGTTCAGCGGGACAGGGTCAAGCCACAATGAGCAGTTCTTC.

The chain links TRBV28 to TRBJ2-5; TRBD1 is a possible D gene (5 bases). V was clipped by 2 bases and J by 5 bases, with 15 bases between them. The CDR3 sequence is 15 residues long. Germline lookup yields CDR1 MDHEN and CDR2 SYDVKM. This CDR3 reads CASSLPLIGAETQYF. The CDR3 DNA is TGTGCCAGCAGTTTACCCCTAATAGGGGCGGAGACCCAGTACTTC.

The V call is TRBV2, the J call TRBJ1-6; D possibly corresponds to TRBD1 (6 bases). The CDR3 runs to 15 residues. Germline V lookup: CDR1 SNHLY, CDR2 FYNNEI. V dropped 10 bases and J dropped 6 bases, with 19 bases sitting between them. For the CDR3, the DNA is TGTGCCACCGCAGGGTGGGCAGGGGCTAATTCACCCCTCCACTTT. It is translated as CATAGWAGANSPLHF.

This chain links TRBV6-6 with TRBJ1-2; perhaps TRBD1 as D (5 bases). CDR3 length: 12 residues. Germline V gene sequence: CDR1 MNHNY, CDR2 SVGAGI (reference sequence). Trimming shortened V by 2 bases and J by 7 bases, and 8 bases separated the two germline ends. In DNA, the CDR3 is TGTGCCAGCAGTTACGACGGGGGTGGCTACACCTTC. Protein: CASSYDGGGYTF.

The V call is TRBV9, the J call TRBJ1-3; unclear D gene. The CDR3 sequence is 14 residues long. Trimming pared 2 bases from V and 0 bases from J, leaving 6 bases between. Germline V gene data show CDR1 as SGDLS and CDR2 as YYNGEE. CDR3 sequence (DNA): TGTGCCAGCAGCGTGGGCAGCTCTGGAAACACCATATATTTT. Its translation is CASSVGSSGNTIYF. Using reference TRBV9 and TRBJ1-3 for the parts outside the CDR3, the full variable domain is DSGVTQTPKHLITATGQRVTLRCSPRSGDLSVYWYQQSLDQGLQFLIQYYNGEERAKGNILERFSAQQFPDLHSELNLSSLELGDSALYFCASSVGSSGNTIYFGEGSWLTVV.

The chain carries TRBV4-1 and TRBJ1-2, with D possibly matching TRBD1 (5 bases). V was pared by 1 base and J by 8 bases, with 17 bases between. The CDR3 is 15 amino acids. Germline assignment: CDR1 MGHRA and CDR2 YSYEKL. This CDR3 reads CASSQGAAGKKGYTF. The DNA of the CDR3 is TGCGCCAGCAGCCAAGGGGCGGCAGGGAAGAAGGGCTACACCTTC.

This chain connects TRBV9 to TRBJ2-7; 15 bases fit TRBD2. The CDR3 sequence is 20 residues long. J was trimmed by 1 base and V by 3 bases; bases with no gene match: 14. Germline values: CDR1 SGDLS, CDR2 YYNGEE. The CDR3 loop is CASSETIGGLAGGPSYEQYF. The CDR3 DNA reads TGTGCCAGCAGCGAGACCATCGGGGGACTAGCGGGGGGTCCGTCCTACGAGCAGTACTTC.

The V call is TRBV29-1, the J call TRBJ1-5; D is unresolved. The germline V gene encodes CDR1 SQVTM and CDR2 ANQGSEA. The CDR3 consists of 13 residues. Trimming left V 4 bases short and J 11 bases short, with 18 bases between. CDR3 in DNA: TGCAGCGTTGGGTCCGGGGATTTGGGGTCCCAGCATTTT. This sequence encodes CSVGSGDLGSQHF.

The chain has TRBV4-1 and TRBJ2-3; 16 nucleotides line up with TRBD2. The trim removed 0 bases at V and 4 bases at J, leaving 13 bases unmatched. Germline CDR1 reads MGHRA; CDR2 reads YSYEKL. There are 21 residues in the CDR3. The CDR3 DNA sequence: TGCGCCAGCAGCCAAGAATTGGCCGCCCCGGGACTAGCGGGGGGGGCAGATACGCAGTATTTT. As protein: CASSQELAAPGLAGGADTQYF.

The CDR3 sequence: CASSWTSGTAYEQYF. DNA of the CDR3: TGTGCCAGCAGTTGGACTAGCGGGACGGCCTACGAGCAGTACTTC. The rearrangement links TRBV28 to TRBJ2-7; 12 positions match TRBD2. The V gene's germline CDR1 is MDHEN and CDR2 SYDVKM. The CDR3 is made up of 15 amino acids. The V gene end was trimmed by 4 bases and the J gene end by 2 bases; junction bases not matched to a gene: 3.

A remark on this clone: The junction and the germline gene differ at one end; a read error may be behind it. The chain couples TRBV5-8 to TRBJ2-7, with 9 positions matching TRBD1. The germline CDR1 and CDR2 sequences are SGHTS and YDEGEE. CDR3 size: 13 residues. The CDR3 loop reads CASTLDRGHEQYF. Written as DNA, the CDR3 is TGTGCCAGCACCTTGGACAGGGGACACGAGCAGTACTTC.